This TCR beta chain is from a study of OX40 agonist ivuxolimab in advanced cancers. This CDR3 has 15 amino acids. Only in-frame clones appear in the TCRdb table, and some are missing; sequencing was by immunoSEQ multiplex PCR. The sample shows more than 100,000 clones, around 91% of them seen only once. The genes are TRBV21-1 and TRBJ2-4; the D call TRBD1 from the table was never checked on the DNA. TRBV21-1 is noted as a pseudogene. The clonotype originates from an adult with an advanced solid tumor such as melanoma, head and neck, liver or kidney cancer. The starting material was CD4+ or CD8+ T cells sorted from blood, obtained in a trial of the OX40 agonist ivuxolimab. CDR3 sequence (DNA): TGTGCCAGCAGCTTCCGGGACAGGGTCAAAAACATTCAGTACTTC. Its protein product is CASSFRDRVKNIQYF.